This TCR beta chain was sequenced in a study of T cells in Graves' hyperthyroidism and ophthalmopathy. What was amplified from RNA transcripts were TCR beta CDR3 regions. An initial round of RT-PCR targeting the TCR CDR3 relied on the HTBI primer set. One entry per CDR3 protein, called by TCRdb with MiXCR from the multiplex PCR reads. The sample consists of under 400,000 distinct CDR3 sequences, around 18% of them appearing once. Only a few counts were recorded for this clonotype. Source material: blood. The clonotype originates from a woman aged 40 to 50 with Graves' ophthalmopathy.

The CDR3 region has the DNA TGTGCCAGCAGTTTAGTGAGTGTATACTCTGGAAACACCATATATTTT. The encoded protein is CASSLVSVYSGNTIYF. The chain joins TRBV12-3 or TRBV12-4 to TRBJ1-3; no definite D call. The CDR3 loop spans 16 amino acids. Trimming cost V 1 base and J 0 bases, with 10 bases left between them.